This TCR beta chain was recorded in a study of immunodeficiency (dated by TCRdb to the late 2010s). Turning to the overall study: Repertoire analysis was performed to search for VDJ recombination defects and oligoclonality.

After extraction using the QIAamp DNA Blood Mini Kit, genomic DNA was sent off for immunoSEQ repertoire analysis. CDR3 regions were amplified by multiplex PCR from a standard quantity of genomic DNA template. PCR products were sequenced on an Illumina platform. As for how the authors treated the data: Alignment of sequences to a reference was performed, and V, D and J gene definitions were taken from IMGT. To get rid of PCR and sequencing errors, closely related sequences were merged using a nearest-neighbor clustering algorithm. V, D and J usage was analyzed in productive unique and total sequences using ImmunoSEQ Analyzer tools and R version 3.6.1. In its TCRdb copy, this immuneACCESS table keeps in-frame sequences only and misses some clones. Where compared with another copy, unresolved V genes explain less than half of these, and the others have no known cause. From that table come the V and J calls and clone size; the DNA was used to work out D and trimming. For this sample the table gives more than 3,000 clones, of which approximately 91% were detected only once. The ten largest account for 12% of the sample.

About this clone itself: The antigen it recognizes is unknown. The input lacks base qualities; no much larger clone sits a single base away.

V gives up 0 bases and J gives up 4 bases, and the segment between their germline ends measures 7 bases. Looking up the germline V gene yields CDR1 MGHRA and CDR2 YSYEKL. The CDR3 numbers 13 residues from cysteine through phenylalanine. The only DNA kept is the CDR3, 39 bases in frame from the first base. CD3+CD8+ T cells were sorted from fresh PBMCs before TCR sequencing. Overall study outcomes, separate from this receptor: Relative to control CD8+ T cells, CD8+ T cells from patients had restricted TRB V-J pairing and a lower productive entropy. In the entropy comparisons of patients versus healthy controls, patients were shown as n=3 (open circles), and an effect on thymic development was only suggested as possible. Based on top-100 and total clonotype frequencies, severe oligoclonality showed up in patient CD8+ T cells, whereas patient CD4+ T cells did not show severe oligoclonality.

The specimen was CD8+ T cells from blood. The V gene is TRBV4-1 and the J gene is TRBJ2-7; TRBD1 is perhaps the D gene, given 6 matching bases. The receptor's source is a human donor in good health. The DNA sequence is TGCGCCAGCAGCCAAGAGGGGGCGTACGAGCAGTACTTC. It translates to CASSQEGAYEQYF.